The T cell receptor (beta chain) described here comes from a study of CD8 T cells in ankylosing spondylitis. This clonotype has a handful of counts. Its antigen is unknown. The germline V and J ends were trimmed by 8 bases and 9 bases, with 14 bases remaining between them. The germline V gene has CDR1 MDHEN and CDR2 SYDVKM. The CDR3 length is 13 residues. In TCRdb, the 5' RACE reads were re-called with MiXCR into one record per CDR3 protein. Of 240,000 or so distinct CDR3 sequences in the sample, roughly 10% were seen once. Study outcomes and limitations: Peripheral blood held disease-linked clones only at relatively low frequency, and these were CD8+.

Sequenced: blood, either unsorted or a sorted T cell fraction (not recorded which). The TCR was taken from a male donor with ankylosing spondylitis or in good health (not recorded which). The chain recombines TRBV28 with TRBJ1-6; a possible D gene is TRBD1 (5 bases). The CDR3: CASRGGVISPLHF. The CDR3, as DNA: TGTGCCAGCCGCGGGGGGGTGATTTCACCCCTCCACTTT.